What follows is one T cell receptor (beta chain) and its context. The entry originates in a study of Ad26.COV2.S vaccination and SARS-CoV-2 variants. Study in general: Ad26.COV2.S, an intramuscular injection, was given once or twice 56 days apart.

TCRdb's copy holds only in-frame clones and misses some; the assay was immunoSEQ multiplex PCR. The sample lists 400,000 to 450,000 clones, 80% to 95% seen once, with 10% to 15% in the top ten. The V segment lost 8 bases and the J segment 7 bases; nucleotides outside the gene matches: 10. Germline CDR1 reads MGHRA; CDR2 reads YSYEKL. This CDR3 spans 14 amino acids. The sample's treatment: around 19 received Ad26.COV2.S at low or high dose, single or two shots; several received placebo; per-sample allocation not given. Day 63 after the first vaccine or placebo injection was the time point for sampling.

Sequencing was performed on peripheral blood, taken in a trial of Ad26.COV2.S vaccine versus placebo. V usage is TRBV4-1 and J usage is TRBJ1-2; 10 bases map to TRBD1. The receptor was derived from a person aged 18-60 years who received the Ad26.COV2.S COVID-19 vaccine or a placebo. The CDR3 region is CASATPGQGLGYTF. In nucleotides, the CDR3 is TGCGCCAGCGCCACCCCGGGACAGGGGCTTGGCTACACCTTC.